The 5 T cell receptor beta chains below were found in one sample sequenced in a study of blood T cell repertoires in COVID-19 (TCRdb year 2020). Library construction relied on the immunoSEQ multiplex PCR assay. Entries here come from immuneACCESS through TCRdb and include only in-frame sequences with V and J called. Some clones fail to appear in such tables; in the studies checked, an unresolved V gene covers under half of the shortfall, and the cause of the remainder is unknown. The sample includes 180,000 or so clones, with about 85% observed a single time. The top ten clonotypes cover around 9.5% of the sample. The sample taken for sequencing was peripheral blood. The receptors originated from a woman older than 75 with acute or convalescent COVID-19.

This chain links TRBV5-1 with TRBJ1-2; no definite D call. V was cut by 1 base and J by 4 bases, with 8 bases left in between. The CDR3 spans 13 residues. From germline, CDR1 is SGHRS and CDR2 YFSETQ. The DNA of the CDR3 is TGCGCCAGCAGCTTGTTGGGCACCTATGGCTACACCTTC. Encoded protein: CASSLLGTYGYTF.

This chain uses TRBV18 with TRBJ2-5; TRBD2 agrees at 7 bases. This CDR3 has 13 amino acids. Per the germline V gene, CDR1 is KGHSH and CDR2 is LQKENI. V lost 3 bases, J lost 6 bases, and 4 bases stayed unmatched. CDR3 DNA: TGTGCCAGCTCACCGGGGGAGGGAAAGACCCAGTACTTC. As protein: CASSPGEGKTQYF.

The chain couples TRBV5-5 to TRBJ2-5; no clear D gene. V was pared by 0 bases and J by 5 bases, with 14 bases between. The CDR3 covers 15 residues. CDR1 SGHKS and CDR2 YYEKEE come from the germline V gene (reference sequence). CDR3: CASSLASDLTETQYF. CDR3 in DNA: TGTGCCAGCAGCTTGGCCAGCGACTTGACGGAGACCCAGTACTTC.

V and J are TRBV5-1 and TRBJ1-5; D might be TRBD1 (6 bases). The germline V and J ends were trimmed by 4 bases and 5 bases, with 13 bases remaining between them. Germline V gene lookup returns CDR1 SGHRS and CDR2 YFSETQ. This CDR3 spans 14 amino acids. CDR3 nucleotides: TGCGCCAGCAGCCAGGGAGGGGGGGATCAGCCCCAGCATTTT. Protein: CASSQGGGDQPQHF.

V is TRBV5-6 and J is TRBJ2-5; tentative D call: TRBD1 (5 bases). Between the trimmed V and J ends, which lost 0 bases and 1 base, there was a span of 10 bases. CDR3 size: 15 residues. Germline V lookup: CDR1 SGHDT, CDR2 YYEEEE. CDR3 bases: TGTGCCAGCAGCTTGGGGCAGGGCCTCCAAGAGACCCAGTACTTC. As protein: CASSLGQGLQETQYF. The variable domain in full, completed from reference TRBV5-6 and TRBJ2-5, reads DAGVTQSPTHLIKTRGQQVTLRCSPKSGHDTVSWYQQALGQGPQFIFQYYEEEERQRGNFPDRFSGHQFPNYSSELNVNALLLGDSALYLCASSLGQGLQETQYFGPGTRLLVL.